This section outlines one T cell receptor beta chain sequence together with its context. The data belong to a study of blood T cell repertoires in COVID-19. Looking at the study overall: COVID-19 samples collected from the United States, Italy and Spain covered acute and convalescent phases.

In the authors' methods: Amplifying reference gene primers gave estimates of nucleated cell counts. Sequencing was performed with immunoSEQ multiplex PCR; in TCRdb, only in-frame clones are kept and a portion is missing. Clonal size and the V and J genes are those of that table, whereas D and trimming came from the DNA. This sample has around 300,000 clones; 88% occur once, and the top ten carry around 5%. The source of this sequence is a man under 40 who had recovered from COVID-19. Sequenced: PBMCs or T cells enriched from blood (not recorded which).

The CDR3 sequence is CASSLGTGINYGYTF. The CDR3 DNA follows: TGTGCCAGCAGTTTGGGGACAGGGATTAACTATGGCTACACCTTC. The gene calls are TRBV27 and TRBJ1-2; 9 positions match TRBD1. Germline loops: CDR1 MNHEY, CDR2 SMNVEV (reference sequence). The ends lost 3 bases at V and 1 base at J; junction bases unmatched: 3. This CDR3 spans 15 amino acids.